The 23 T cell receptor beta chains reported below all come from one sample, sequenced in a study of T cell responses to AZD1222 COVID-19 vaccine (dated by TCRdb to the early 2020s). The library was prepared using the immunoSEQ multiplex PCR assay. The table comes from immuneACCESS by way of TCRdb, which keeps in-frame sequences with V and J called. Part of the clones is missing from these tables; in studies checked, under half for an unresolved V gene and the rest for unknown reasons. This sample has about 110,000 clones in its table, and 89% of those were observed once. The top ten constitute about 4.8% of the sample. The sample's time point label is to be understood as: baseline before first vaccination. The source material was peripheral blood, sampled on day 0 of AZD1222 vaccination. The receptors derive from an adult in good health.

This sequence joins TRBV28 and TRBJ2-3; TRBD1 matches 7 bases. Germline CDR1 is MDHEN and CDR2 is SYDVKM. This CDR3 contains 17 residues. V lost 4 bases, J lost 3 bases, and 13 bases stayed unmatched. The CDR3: CASSSPYTRTGTDTQYF. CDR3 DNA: TGTGCCAGCAGTTCACCGTACACCCGGACAGGTACAGATACGCAGTATTTT.

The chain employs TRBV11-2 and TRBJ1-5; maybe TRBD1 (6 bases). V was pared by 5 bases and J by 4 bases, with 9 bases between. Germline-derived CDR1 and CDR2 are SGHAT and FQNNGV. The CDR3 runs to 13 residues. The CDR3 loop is CASSRGGNQPQHF. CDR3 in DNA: TGTGCCAGCAGCCGAGGGGGAAATCAGCCCCAGCATTTT.

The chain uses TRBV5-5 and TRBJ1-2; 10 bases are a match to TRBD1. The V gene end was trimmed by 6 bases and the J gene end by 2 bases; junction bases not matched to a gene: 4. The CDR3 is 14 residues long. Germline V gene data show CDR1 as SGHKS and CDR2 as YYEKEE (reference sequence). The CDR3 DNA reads TGTGCCAGCATCGGGGACAGGGGCAACTATGGCTACACCTTC. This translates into CASIGDRGNYGYTF. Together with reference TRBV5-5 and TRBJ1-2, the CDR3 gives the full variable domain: DAGVTQSPTHLIKTRGQQVTLRCSPISGHKSVSWYQQVLGQGPQFIFQYYEKEERGRGNFPDRFSARQFPNYSSELNVNALLLGDSALYLCASIGDRGNYGYTFGSGTRLTVV.

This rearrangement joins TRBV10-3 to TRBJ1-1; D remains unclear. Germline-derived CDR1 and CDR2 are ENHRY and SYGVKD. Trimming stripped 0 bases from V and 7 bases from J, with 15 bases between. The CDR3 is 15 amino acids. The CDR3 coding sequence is TGTGCCATCAGTGAGTCGTTAGCGAGGGTTAGTGAAGCTTTCTTT. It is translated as CAISESLARVSEAFF.

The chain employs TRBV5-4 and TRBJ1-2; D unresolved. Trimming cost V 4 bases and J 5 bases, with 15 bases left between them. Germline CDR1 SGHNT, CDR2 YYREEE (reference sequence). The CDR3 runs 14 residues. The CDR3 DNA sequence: TGTGCCAGCAGCCCGGAGACAACCCTTTATGGCTACACCTTC. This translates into CASSPETTLYGYTF.

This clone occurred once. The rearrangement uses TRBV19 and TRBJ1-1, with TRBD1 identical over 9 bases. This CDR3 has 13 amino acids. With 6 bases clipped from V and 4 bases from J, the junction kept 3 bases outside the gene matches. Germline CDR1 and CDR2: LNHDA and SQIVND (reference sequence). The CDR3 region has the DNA TGTGCCAGTAGAACAGGGGGCATCACTGAAGCTTTCTTT. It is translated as CASRTGGITEAFF.

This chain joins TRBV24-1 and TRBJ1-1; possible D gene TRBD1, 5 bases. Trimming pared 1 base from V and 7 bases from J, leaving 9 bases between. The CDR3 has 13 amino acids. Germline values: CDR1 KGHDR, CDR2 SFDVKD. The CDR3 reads CATSDFQGHEAFF. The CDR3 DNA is TGTGCCACCAGTGATTTTCAGGGCCATGAAGCTTTCTTT.

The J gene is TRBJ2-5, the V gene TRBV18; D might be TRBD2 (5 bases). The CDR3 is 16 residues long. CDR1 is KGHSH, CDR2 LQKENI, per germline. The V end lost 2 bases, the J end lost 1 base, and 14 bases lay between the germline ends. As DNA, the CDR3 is TGTGCCAGCTCACCATTTGGACTGGTCGGCCAAGAGACCCAGTACTTC. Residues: CASSPFGLVGQETQYF.

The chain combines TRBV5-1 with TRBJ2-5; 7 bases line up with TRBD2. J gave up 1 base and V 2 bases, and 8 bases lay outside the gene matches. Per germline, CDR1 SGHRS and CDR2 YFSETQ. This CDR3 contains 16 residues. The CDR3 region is CASSFFGAGSQETQYF. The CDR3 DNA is TGCGCCAGCAGCTTTTTTGGAGCGGGGTCCCAAGAGACCCAGTACTTC.

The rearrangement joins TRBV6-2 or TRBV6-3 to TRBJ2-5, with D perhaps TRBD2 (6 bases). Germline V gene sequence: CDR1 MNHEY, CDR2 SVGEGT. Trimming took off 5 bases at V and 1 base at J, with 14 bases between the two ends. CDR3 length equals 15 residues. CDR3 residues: CASSPAGTSQETQYF. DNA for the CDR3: TGTGCCAGCAGTCCCGCCGGGACTTCCCAAGAGACCCAGTACTTC.

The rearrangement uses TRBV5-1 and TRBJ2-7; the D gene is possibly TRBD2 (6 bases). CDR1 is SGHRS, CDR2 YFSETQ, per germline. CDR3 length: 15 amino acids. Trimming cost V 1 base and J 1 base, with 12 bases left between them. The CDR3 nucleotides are TGCGCCAGCAGCTTGATTAGCGGAGCTTCCTACGAGCAGTACTTC. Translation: CASSLISGASYEQYF.

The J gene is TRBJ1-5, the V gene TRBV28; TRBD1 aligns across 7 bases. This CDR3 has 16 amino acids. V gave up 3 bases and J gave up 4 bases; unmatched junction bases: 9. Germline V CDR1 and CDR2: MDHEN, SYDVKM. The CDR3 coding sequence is TGTGCCAGCAGTTTTAGAAGGGGGCGGAGTAATCAGCCCCAGCATTTT. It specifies CASSFRRGRSNQPQHF.

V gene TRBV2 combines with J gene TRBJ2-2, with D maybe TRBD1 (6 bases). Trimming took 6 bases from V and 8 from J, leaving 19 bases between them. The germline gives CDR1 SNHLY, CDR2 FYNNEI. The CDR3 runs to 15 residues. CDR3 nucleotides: TGTGCCAGCAGGGCCGCCGGGACACCCCCGGGGGAGCTGTTTTTT. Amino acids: CASRAAGTPPGELFF. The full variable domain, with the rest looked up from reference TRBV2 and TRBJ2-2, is EPEVTQTPSHQVTQMGQEVILRCVPISNHLYFYWYRQILGQKVEFLVSFYNNEISEKSEIFDDQFSVERPDGSNFTLKIRSTKLEDSAMYFCASRAAGTPPGELFFGEGSRLTVL.

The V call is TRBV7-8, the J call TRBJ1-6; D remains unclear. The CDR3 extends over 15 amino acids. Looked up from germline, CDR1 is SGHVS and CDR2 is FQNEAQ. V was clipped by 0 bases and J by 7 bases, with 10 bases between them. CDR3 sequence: CASSLARRENSPLHF. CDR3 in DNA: TGTGCCAGCAGCTTAGCTCGACGGGAAAATTCACCCCTCCACTTT.

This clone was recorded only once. The CDR3 bases are TGTGCCAGCAGCCCGGTAGTAATGCTGCCATATGGCTACACCTTC. As protein: CASSPVVMLPYGYTF. The genes are TRBV5-6 and TRBJ1-2; D gene ambiguous. There are 15 residues in the CDR3. CDR1 and CDR2 (germline): SGHDT, YYEEEE. The V end lost 4 bases, the J end lost 5 bases, and 18 bases lay between the germline ends.

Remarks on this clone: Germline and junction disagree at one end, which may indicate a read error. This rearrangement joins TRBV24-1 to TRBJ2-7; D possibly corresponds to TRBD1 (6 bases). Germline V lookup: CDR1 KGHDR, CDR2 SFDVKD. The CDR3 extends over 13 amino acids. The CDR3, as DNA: TGTGCCACCAGTGATTCTGGACAGACCTCTCGCCACTTC. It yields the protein CATSDSGQTSRHF.

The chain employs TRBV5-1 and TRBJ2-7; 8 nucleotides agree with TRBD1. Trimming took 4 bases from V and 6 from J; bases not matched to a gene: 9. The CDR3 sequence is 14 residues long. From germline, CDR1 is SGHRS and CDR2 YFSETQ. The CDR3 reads CASSETGELREQYF. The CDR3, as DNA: TGCGCCAGCAGCGAGACAGGGGAGTTGCGCGAGCAGTACTTC.

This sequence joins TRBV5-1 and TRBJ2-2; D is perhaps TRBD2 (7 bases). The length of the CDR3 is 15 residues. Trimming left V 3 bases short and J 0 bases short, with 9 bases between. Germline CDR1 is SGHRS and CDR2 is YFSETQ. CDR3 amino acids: CASSWGGANTGELFF. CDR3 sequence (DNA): TGCGCCAGCAGCTGGGGGGGCGCGAACACCGGGGAGCTGTTTTTT.

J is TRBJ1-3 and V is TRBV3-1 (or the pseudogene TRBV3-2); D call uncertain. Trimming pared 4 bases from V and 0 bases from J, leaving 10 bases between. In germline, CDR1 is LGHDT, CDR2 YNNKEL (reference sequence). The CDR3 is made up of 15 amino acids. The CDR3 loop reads CASSPGQFSGNTIYF. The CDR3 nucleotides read TGTGCCAGCAGCCCTGGCCAGTTCTCTGGAAACACCATATATTTT.

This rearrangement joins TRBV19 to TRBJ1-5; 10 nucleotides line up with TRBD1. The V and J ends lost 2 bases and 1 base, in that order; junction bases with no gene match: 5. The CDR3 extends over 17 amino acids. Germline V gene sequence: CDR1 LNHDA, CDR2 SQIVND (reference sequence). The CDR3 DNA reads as TGTGCCAGTAGTATAAGGGACAGGGGCGGGAGCAATCAGCCCCAGCATTTT. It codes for CASSIRDRGGSNQPQHF.

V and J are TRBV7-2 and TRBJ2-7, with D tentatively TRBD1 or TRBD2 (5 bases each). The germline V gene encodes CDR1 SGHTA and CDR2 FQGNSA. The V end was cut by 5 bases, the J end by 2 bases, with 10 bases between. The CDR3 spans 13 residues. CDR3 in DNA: TGTGCCAGCAGCAGGGACGGACCCTACGAGCAGTACTTC. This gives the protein CASSRDGPYEQYF.

CDR3 in amino acids: CASSPMTGGDTEAFF. The CDR3, as DNA: TGTGCCAGCAGTCCGATGACAGGGGGGGACACTGAAGCTTTCTTT. The V call is TRBV27, the J call TRBJ1-1; 9 bases map to TRBD1. The ends lost 5 bases at V and 3 bases at J; junction bases unmatched: 7. The length of the CDR3 is 15 residues. The germline CDR1 and CDR2 sequences are MNHEY and SMNVEV (reference sequence).

For the CDR3, the DNA is TGCACCAGCAGCCGCCCCTTTTCCATTGGCTATGGCTACACCTTC. Residues: CTSSRPFSIGYGYTF. The chain employs TRBV1 and TRBJ1-2. TRBV1 is assigned pseudogene status. CDR3 length: 15 amino acids.